This T cell receptor beta chain derives from a study of T cells in tuberculosis. Sequenced by immunoSEQ multiplex PCR; TCRdb stores in-frame clones only, minus some. The top ten clones hold 9.5% to 15% of a sample with about 59,000 clones, 80% to 85% of them seen once. CDR1 SGHTA and CDR2 FQGNSA come from the germline V gene. Trimming stripped 1 base from V and 8 bases from J, with 17 bases between. This CDR3 region has 15 residues. After thawing and overnight rest, PBMC were stained with GMM-loaded CD1B tetramer, viability dye and anti-CD3 for sorting. The lipid loaded on the CD1B tetramers was C32 glucose monomycolate from Rhodococcus equi.

The origin of this receptor is an adult woman with latent tuberculosis. The sample consisted of CD1b-GMM tetramer-negative cells sorted from PBMCs. J is TRBJ1-1 and V is TRBV7-2, with TRBD1 as a possible D gene (5 bases). CDR3 DNA: TGTGCCAGCAGCTTAGGACAGTCGGATGGTAGCGAAGCTTTCTTT. The encoded protein is CASSLGQSDGSEAFF.